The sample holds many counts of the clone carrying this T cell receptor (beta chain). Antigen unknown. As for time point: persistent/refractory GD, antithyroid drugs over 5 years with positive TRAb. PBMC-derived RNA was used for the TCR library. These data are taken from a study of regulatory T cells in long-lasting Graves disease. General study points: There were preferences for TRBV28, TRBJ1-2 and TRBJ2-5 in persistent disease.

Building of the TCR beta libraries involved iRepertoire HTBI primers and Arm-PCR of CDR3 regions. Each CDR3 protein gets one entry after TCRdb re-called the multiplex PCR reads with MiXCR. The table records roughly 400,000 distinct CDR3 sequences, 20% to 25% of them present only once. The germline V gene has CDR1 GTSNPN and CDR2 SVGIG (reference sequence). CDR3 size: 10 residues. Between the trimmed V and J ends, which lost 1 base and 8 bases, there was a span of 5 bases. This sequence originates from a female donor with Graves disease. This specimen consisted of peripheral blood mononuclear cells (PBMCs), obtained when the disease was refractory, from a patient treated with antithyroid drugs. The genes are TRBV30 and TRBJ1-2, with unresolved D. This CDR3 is CAWSDGGYTF. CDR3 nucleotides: TGTGCCTGGAGTGATGGAGGCTACACCTTC.